Following are 29 T cell receptor beta chains from one sample sequenced in a study of PD-1 blockade in classical Hodgkin lymphoma (dated by TCRdb to the early 2020s). Library preparation employed the immunoSEQ multiplex PCR assay. The source is immuneACCESS, and TCRdb retained only in-frame sequences with V and J called. Part of the clones is not carried over; for the studies checked, unresolved V genes explain less than half of this, and the remainder is unexplained. Across this sample there are approximately 27,000 clones, with around 86% seen only once. Clones ranked in the top ten supply approximately 2.7% of the sample. According to the study, the label for this sample's time point signals: cycle 1 day 1 (C1D1), immediately before nivolumab initiation. Every trial patient had relapsed after autologous stem cell transplantation, and cohorts A, B and C differed in prior brentuximab vedotin exposure.

This sample comprised peripheral blood mononuclear cells (PBMCs), obtained at baseline. The receptors shown here come from a human donor with classical Hodgkin lymphoma.

The sample holds a few counts of this clone. The chain links TRBV5-1 to TRBJ2-5; the D is unclear. CDR1 SGHRS and CDR2 YFSETQ come from the germline V gene. This CDR3 has 15 residues. Trimming took 0 bases from V and 0 from J, leaving 9 bases between them. The CDR3 coding sequence is TGCGCCAGCAGCTTGGGCGGAGTTTACCAAGAGACCCAGTACTTC. Its protein product is CASSLGGVYQETQYF.

This chain uses TRBV4-2 with TRBJ1-1; possibly TRBD1 for D (5 bases). The CDR3 sequence is 17 residues long. Per germline, CDR1 LGHNA and CDR2 YNFKEQ. V lost 0 bases, J lost 0 bases, and 14 bases lay in between. DNA for the CDR3: TGTGCCAGCAGCCAAGAGGTCAGGGTTTATGTGAACACTGAAGCTTTCTTT. Translation: CASSQEVRVYVNTEAFF.

The J gene is TRBJ1-1, the V gene TRBV2; D not resolved. This CDR3 is built from 12 residues. V lost 4 bases to trimming and J lost 0 bases, with 3 bases between them. CDR1 and CDR2 from the germline V gene are SNHLY and FYNNEI. CDR3 sequence reads: CASSGMNTEAFF. The CDR3 region has the DNA TGTGCCAGCAGTGGAATGAACACTGAAGCTTTCTTT.

To note about this clone: A read error may produce the germline difference seen at one junction end. V gene TRBV7-7 combines with J gene TRBJ2-3, with D perhaps matching TRBD2 (7 bases). Germline V gene lookup returns CDR1 SSHAT and CDR2 FNYEAQ (reference sequence). The CDR3 runs to 16 residues. The CDR3 loop is CASSRGRGSGTDTQYF. CDR3 DNA sequence: TGTGCTAGCAGCCGGGGGCGGGGGTCGGGCACAGATACGCAGTATTTT.

The rearrangement uses TRBV2 and TRBJ2-5; 11 nucleotides agree with TRBD1. The germline V gene encodes CDR1 SNHLY and CDR2 FYNNEI. The CDR3 totals 13 residues. The V gene end was trimmed by 8 bases and the J gene end by 4 bases; junction bases not matched to a gene: 3. In nucleotides, the CDR3 is TGTGCCAGCGGCGGACAGGGGGCAGAGACCCAGTACTTC. Encoded protein: CASGGQGAETQYF.

The J gene is TRBJ1-1, the V gene TRBV6-5; 8 bases agree with TRBD1. Germline CDR1 and CDR2: MNHEY and SVGAGI. The V segment lost 6 bases and the J segment 5 bases; nucleotides outside the gene matches: 5. The CDR3 runs to 13 residues. This CDR3 reads CASSRRGPTEAFF. The CDR3 region has the DNA TGTGCCAGCAGCCGCAGGGGGCCGACTGAAGCTTTCTTT.

Only a few counts were recorded for this clone. The rearrangement links TRBV6-5 to TRBJ1-1; D possibly corresponds to TRBD1 (5 bases). The germline V gene encodes CDR1 MNHEY and CDR2 SVGAGI. This CDR3 has 11 amino acids. V lost 6 bases and J lost 6, with 8 bases in between. The CDR3 spells CASRTTAEAFF. The CDR3 DNA sequence: TGTGCCAGCAGAACGACAGCTGAAGCTTTCTTT.

In its sample, this clone was seen a few times. Other nucleotide sequences in the sample specify the same CDR3. The CDR3 coding sequence is TGTGCCAGCAGCTTAGAGGGAACCGGGGAGCTGTTTTTT. Residues: CASSLEGTGELFF. The J gene is TRBJ2-2, the V gene TRBV7-9; unclear D gene. Germline loops: CDR1 SEHNR, CDR2 FQNEAQ (reference sequence). The length of the CDR3 is 13 residues. V was pared by 1 base and J by 5 bases, with 5 bases between.

This rearrangement joins TRBV9 to TRBJ1-1, with TRBD1 identical over 8 bases. V lost 4 bases to trimming and J lost 5 bases; unmatched junction nucleotides: 7. CDR1 is SGDLS, CDR2 YYNGEE, per germline. The CDR3 runs 14 residues. The CDR3 sequence is CASSPTRGRTEAFF. The CDR3 bases are TGTGCCAGCAGCCCAACCAGGGGGCGGACTGAAGCTTTCTTT.

This clone was seen a handful of times. This chain joins TRBV5-1 and TRBJ1-5; 11 nucleotides align to TRBD1. Germline CDR1 reads SGHRS; CDR2 reads YFSETQ. Losses at the gene ends were 4 bases for V and 2 bases for J; bases not matched to a gene: 5. This CDR3 spans 16 amino acids. CDR3 protein: CASSPEGQGGNQPQHF. In nucleotides, the CDR3 is TGCGCCAGCAGCCCTGAGGGACAGGGGGGCAATCAGCCCCAGCATTTT.

This clone is a singleton in its sample. Here the CDR3 DNA reads TGCGCCAGCAGCTCCCCAATGGGCGGGGAGCTGTTTTTT. Its translation is CASSSPMGGELFF. The chain recombines TRBV5-1 with TRBJ2-2; D is uncertain. Germline lookup yields CDR1 SGHRS and CDR2 YFSETQ. Trimming removed 3 bases from V and 7 bases from J, with 10 bases in between. This CDR3 is 13 amino acids long.

V usage is TRBV5-1 and J usage is TRBJ2-3, with 8 bases fitting TRBD1. Germline V gene sequence: CDR1 SGHRS, CDR2 YFSETQ. This CDR3 contains 13 residues. Germline trimming cut 1 base from V and 9 bases from J; bases unmatched to any gene: 4. CDR3 nucleotides: TGCGCCAGCAGCTTGTGGGGACAGGCCACGCAGTATTTT. It codes for CASSLWGQATQYF.

This clone has more than one count but fewer than ten. The CDR3 reads CASSLVGIPEAFF. In DNA, the CDR3 is TGCGCCAGCAGCTTGGTAGGGATCCCTGAAGCTTTCTTT. The V gene is TRBV5-1, the J gene TRBJ1-1; D ambiguous. CDR1 SGHRS and CDR2 YFSETQ come from the germline V gene. The CDR3 spans 13 residues. Trimming removed 0 bases at V and 6 bases at J, with 9 bases between.

This clone turned up a few times. J is TRBJ2-2 and V is TRBV7-9; D not certain. The CDR3 is 13 residues long. V dropped 1 base and J dropped 4 bases, with 4 bases sitting between them. Looked up from germline, CDR1 is SEHNR and CDR2 is FQNEAQ (reference sequence). The CDR3 DNA reads TGTGCCAGCAGCTTAGTGCCCACCGGGGAGCTGTTTTTT. This encodes CASSLVPTGELFF.

The chain carries TRBV19 and TRBJ1-1, with 9 nucleotides matching TRBD1. Germline-derived CDR1 and CDR2 are LNHDA and SQIVND (reference sequence). The CDR3 is 15 residues long. The ends lost 0 bases at V and 9 bases at J; junction bases unmatched: 8. This chain's CDR3 is CASSIDWYGTGKAFF. Written as DNA, the CDR3 is TGTGCCAGTAGTATAGACTGGTACGGGACAGGGAAAGCTTTCTTT.

The chain employs TRBV4-1 and TRBJ2-1; D uncertain. Germline-derived CDR1 and CDR2 are MGHRA and YSYEKL. V dropped 1 base and J dropped 4 bases, with 14 bases sitting between them. The CDR3 loop spans 16 amino acids. The CDR3 reads CASSQVDLTSYNEQFF. CDR3 DNA sequence: TGCGCCAGCAGCCAAGTCGACCTTACCTCTTACAATGAGCAGTTCTTC.

The chain has TRBV5-1 and TRBJ2-5; TRBD2 aligns across 7 bases. Per the germline V gene, CDR1 is SGHRS and CDR2 is YFSETQ. The CDR3 spans 15 residues. The trim removed 2 bases at V and 1 base at J, leaving 5 bases unmatched. The chain's CDR3 is CASSLAGSGQETQYF. As DNA, the CDR3 is TGCGCCAGCAGCTTAGCGGGGTCGGGCCAAGAGACCCAGTACTTC.

This clone turned up a few times. This rearrangement joins TRBV4-3 to TRBJ2-2; D not certain. This CDR3 contains 16 residues. Trimming shortened V by 1 base and J by 1 base, and 10 bases separated the two germline ends. Germline V CDR1 and CDR2: LGHNA, YSLEER. The CDR3 DNA sequence: TGCGCCAGCAGCCAAGTATACGCCATGAACACCGGGGAGCTGTTTTTT. It codes for CASSQVYAMNTGELFF.

The chain joins TRBV9 to TRBJ2-3; 9 positions agree with TRBD2. With V trimmed by 3 bases and J by 2 bases, 4 bases remained unmatched. The V gene's germline CDR1 is SGDLS and CDR2 YYNGEE. The CDR3 loop spans 15 amino acids. The CDR3 sequence: CASSAAGGDTDTQYF. The CDR3 DNA follows: TGTGCCAGCAGCGCAGCGGGGGGCGACACAGATACGCAGTATTTT.

V is TRBV9 and J is TRBJ1-6; 11 bases are a match to TRBD1. Trimming cost V 3 bases and J 5 bases; bases outside gene matches: 7. This CDR3 contains 17 residues. CDR1 and CDR2 (germline): SGDLS, YYNGEE. The CDR3 loop reads CASSATGQGANNSPLHF. CDR3 coding DNA: TGTGCCAGCAGCGCAACTGGACAGGGGGCTAATAATTCACCCCTCCACTTT.

The genes are TRBV4-3 and TRBJ1-2; D is ambiguous. The CDR3 covers 16 residues. Per the germline V gene, CDR1 is LGHNA and CDR2 is YSLEER. V was clipped by 0 bases and J by 4 bases, with 15 bases between them. The DNA for the CDR3 is TGCGCCAGCAGCCAAGAATCAGCGGGTATTGGCTATGGCTACACCTTC. It translates to CASSQESAGIGYGYTF.

The chain joins TRBV5-1 to TRBJ1-4; the D gene is possibly TRBD1 (6 bases). The V and J ends lost 3 bases and 5 bases respectively, with 14 bases between them. This CDR3 spans 15 amino acids. Per germline, CDR1 SGHRS and CDR2 YFSETQ. The CDR3 spells CASSSPDRNNEKLFF. The CDR3 DNA is TGCGCCAGCAGCTCACCCGACAGGAACAATGAAAAACTGTTTTTT.

V and J are TRBV18 and TRBJ2-3, with D uncertain. The germline V gene has CDR1 KGHSH and CDR2 LQKENI. The CDR3 covers 12 residues. V was shortened by 6 bases and J by 1 base, with 5 bases between the two germline ends. In nucleotides, the CDR3 is TGTGCCAGCTCCAAAGGCACAGATACGCAGTATTTT. Its translation: CASSKGTDTQYF. The full variable domain, in which reference TRBV18 and TRBJ2-3 provide the parts outside the CDR3, is NAGVMQNPRHLVRRRGQEARLRCSPMKGHSHVYWYRQLPEEGLKFMVYLQKENIIDESGMPKERFSAEFPKEGPSILRIQQVVRGDSAAYFCASSKGTDTQYFGPGTRLTVL.

The chain links TRBV6-6 to TRBJ2-4; D gene unclear. The CDR3 has 14 residues. Looked up from germline, CDR1 is MNHNY and CDR2 is SVGAGI (reference sequence). The ends were cut back, 8 bases at V and 0 bases at J, with 11 bases in the middle. The CDR3 region is CASGDTRAKNIQYF. CDR3 nucleotide sequence: TGTGCCAGCGGAGACACCAGAGCCAAAAACATTCAGTACTTC.

CDR3 in DNA: TGTGCCAGTAGTATCCGGGGACCCTTTAACTATGGCTACACCTTC. This translates into CASSIRGPFNYGYTF. The V call is TRBV19, the J call TRBJ1-2; D is possibly TRBD1 (5 bases). This CDR3 has 15 residues. V was cut by 3 bases and J by 1 base, with 12 bases left in between. Looked up from germline, CDR1 is LNHDA and CDR2 is SQIVND (reference sequence).

This chain joins TRBV7-9 and TRBJ2-4; TRBD1 agrees at 9 bases. Trimming at V came to 2 bases and at J to 0 bases, leaving 5 bases not matched to a gene. This CDR3 region has 17 residues. Per germline, CDR1 SEHNR and CDR2 FQNEAQ (reference sequence). The CDR3 sequence is CASSLTGGEVAKNIQYF. The CDR3, as DNA: TGTGCCAGCAGCTTAACAGGGGGCGAGGTAGCCAAAAACATTCAGTACTTC. The full variable domain, with the rest looked up from reference TRBV7-9 and TRBJ2-4, is DTGVSQNPRHKITKRGQNVTFRCDPISEHNRLYWYRQTLGQGPEFLTYFQNEAQLEKSRLLSDRFSAERPKGSFSTLEIQRTEQGDSAMYLCASSLTGGEVAKNIQYFGAGTRLSVL.

The CDR3 sequence: CASSVDGNYGYTF. The CDR3 DNA is TGTGCCAGCAGCGTCGACGGTAACTATGGCTACACCTTC. V is TRBV9 and J is TRBJ1-2; D remains ambiguous. The CDR3 spans 13 residues. The germline V gene encodes CDR1 SGDLS and CDR2 YYNGEE. The V and J ends lost 2 bases and 1 base respectively, with 6 bases between them.

The CDR3 coding sequence is TGCGCCAGCAGCTTGGGAGGGCAAGAAACCTACGAGCAGTACTTC. Residues: CASSLGGQETYEQYF. V gene TRBV5-1 combines with J gene TRBJ2-7; tentatively, D is TRBD2 (5 bases). From germline, CDR1 is SGHRS and CDR2 YFSETQ. The CDR3 is 15 residues long. V shed 0 bases and J shed 2 bases, with 12 bases lying between them.

This clone was observed a single time. CDR3 amino acids: CASSLQGPTEQFF. The CDR3 DNA is TGTGCCAGCAGCTTACAGGGGCCAACTGAGCAGTTCTTC. This chain uses TRBV7-8 with TRBJ2-1, with D possibly being TRBD1 (6 bases). The CDR3 contains 13 residues. Germline V lookup: CDR1 SGHVS, CDR2 FQNEAQ. Trimming shortened V by 2 bases and J by 9 bases, and 11 bases separated the two germline ends.